The rows below give T cell receptor beta chains drawn from one sample of a study of cytomegalovirus exposure and HLA in healthy donors. Here immunoSEQ multiplex PCR was the method, and the copy in TCRdb shows in-frame clones only, minus some. The sample lists approximately 190,000 clones, 84% occurring once. The sample taken for sequencing was PBMCs. Receptor source: a woman in her forties or fifties in good health and CMV-seropositive. CDR3s include the opening cysteine and the closing phenylalanine or tryptophan. D genes are given only for firm matches. Clone size appears in some rows only: once, few, many, or a class for an expanded clone.

V,J,D,size,DNA,CDR3
TRBV18,TRBJ2-1,TRBD2,once,TGTGCCAGCTCACCCCTAGCGGGGGGGCTTCTCAATGAGCAGTTCTTC,CASSPLAGGLLNEQFF
TRBV5-1,TRBJ2-5,TRBD2,-,TGCGCCAGCAGCTCCCGGGGGGGAGTCTGGGAGACCCAGTACTTC,CASSSRGGVWETQYF
TRBV19,TRBJ2-1,TRBD2,-,TGTGCCAGCTCACTCCTGGGGGGGAATGAGCAGTTCTTC,CASSLLGGNEQFF
TRBV7-3,TRBJ2-2,-,-,TGTGCCAGCAGCTTAGAGGGGGGGCCTAGCCATACCGGGGAGCTGTTTTTT,CASSLEGGPSHTGELFF
TRBV6-4,TRBJ2-3,-,-,TGTGCCAGCAGTGACATAGGGGCCACCACAGATACGCAGTATTTT,CASSDIGATTDTQYF
TRBV4-2,TRBJ1-4,-,few,TGTGCCAGCAGCCAAGATCTGACAGAGAGTGAGAGGGAAAAACTGTTTTTT,CASSQDLTESEREKLFF
TRBV28,TRBJ1-3,-,-,TGTGCCAGCAGTTTCGGGGTGAACTCTGGAAACACCATATATTTT,CASSFGVNSGNTIYF
TRBV18,TRBJ1-1,TRBD1,-,TGTGCCAGCTCACCGACCAGGGGGGACACTGAAGCTTTCTTT,CASSPTRGDTEAFF
TRBV5-1,TRBJ2-7,TRBD1,-,TGCGCCAGCAGCTTGGAGACAGGGGTTAATACCTACGAGCAGTACTTC,CASSLETGVNTYEQYF
TRBV4-3,TRBJ1-6,-,-,TGCGCCAGCAGCCTACTGCTGGGAGATTCACCCCTCCACTTT,CASSLLLGDSPLHF
TRBV5-4,TRBJ1-2,-,-,TGTGCCAGCAGCCAAGAAGCGGAAGACTATGGCTACACCTTC,CASSQEAEDYGYTF
TRBV6-5,TRBJ2-1,-,-,TGTGCCAGCAGGAAGAGTGGGGGGGCCGCAAGCGAGCAGTTCTTC,CASRKSGGAASEQFF
TRBV5-4,TRBJ1-2,-,-,TGTGCCAGCAGCTTCGGGCAAGACAGCCTAAGGGGCTACACCTTC,CASSFGQDSLRGYTF
TRBV10-2,TRBJ1-1,-,-,TGCGCCAGCGCAGGGGCGAGGACTGAAGCTTTCTTT,CASAGARTEAFF
TRBV5-3,TRBJ2-2,-,-,TGTGCCAGAAGCTTAAGTAGGGGACAAAACACCGGGGAGCTGTTTTTT,CARSLSRGQNTGELFF
TRBV15,TRBJ2-3,-,-,TGTGCCACCAGCAGACGCGCCACAGATACGCAGTATTTT,CATSRRATDTQYF
TRBV6-5,TRBJ2-3,-,-,TGTGCCAGCAGTTTCGATCTACTAACAGGGAGAGATACGCAGTATTTT,CASSFDLLTGRDTQYF
TRBV18,TRBJ2-5,-,-,TGTGCCAGCTCACCACTCGGGGACCAAGAGACCCAGTACTTC,CASSPLGDQETQYF
TRBV6-6,TRBJ2-2,TRBD1,-,TGTGCCAGCAGAACCGGGACAGACACCGGGGAGCTGTTTTTT,CASRTGTDTGELFF
TRBV2,TRBJ2-3,TRBD2,once,TGTGCCAGCAGCGATGGACTAGCGGCCCGTACAGATACGCAGTATTTT,CASSDGLAARTDTQYF
TRBV6-6,TRBJ1-1,-,-,TGTGCCAGCAGTAGGATCGGGGGGCGCTCTGAAGCTTTCTTT,CASSRIGGRSEAFF
TRBV19,TRBJ2-3,TRBD1,once,TGTGCCAGTAGTCCGCGGACAGGTAACACAGATACGCAGTATTTT,CASSPRTGNTDTQYF
TRBV5-1,TRBJ2-3,-,-,TGCGCCAGCAGCTTGGTGTCTAGCGAAGATACGCAGTATTTT,CASSLVSSEDTQYF
TRBV19,TRBJ1-5,-,-,TGTGCCAGTAGTATCGAAGGCAGACATTATCAGCCCCAGCATTTT,CASSIEGRHYQPQHF
TRBV10-3,TRBJ2-1,TRBD2,-,TGTGCCATCAGTGGGACTAGCGGGGGCCTCTATAGCTCCTACAATGAGCAGTTCTTC,CAISGTSGGLYSSYNEQFF
TRBV7-3,TRBJ2-1,-,-,TGTGCCAGCAGCGGTGGAGGGGAGCAGTTCTTC,CASSGGGEQFF
TRBV4-3,TRBJ2-3,TRBD1,once,TGCGCCAGCAGCCAGAGGACAGGGCTCACAGATACGCAGTATTTT,CASSQRTGLTDTQYF
TRBV4-1,TRBJ2-3,TRBD2,-,TGCGCCAGCAGCCAAGCTACTAGCGGAGCAGATACGCAGTATTTT,CASSQATSGADTQYF
TRBV6-1,TRBJ1-1,-,-,TGTGCCAGCAGGGACACCTTGAACACTGAAGCTTTCTTT,CASRDTLNTEAFF
TRBV7-2,TRBJ2-7,-,-,TGTGCCAGCAGCTCTGGGGGGACTGGCTCCTACGAGCAGTACTTC,CASSSGGTGSYEQYF
TRBV6-1,TRBJ1-6,-,once,TGTGCCATCCCGGTCGCAGGGAATTATAATTCACCCCTCCACTTT,CAIPVAGNYNSPLHF
TRBV2,TRBJ1-4,-,-,TGTGCCAGCAGTGAGGCCGGTCGAGGGGAAAAACTGTTTTTT,CASSEAGRGEKLFF
TRBV5-4,TRBJ2-2,TRBD1,-,TGTGCCAGCAGCCAAGATAAGGCAGGGGGTTCCTTCGGGGAGCTGTTTTTT,CASSQDKAGGSFGELFF
TRBV28,TRBJ1-5,-,-,TGTGCCACCACAGGACATGGGGGGAGCAATCAGCCCCAGCATTTT,CATTGHGGSNQPQHF
TRBV4-3,TRBJ1-5,-,-,TGCGCCAGCAGCCAAGATTGGCCAGATAGCAATCAGCCCCAGCATTTT,CASSQDWPDSNQPQHF
TRBV5-4,TRBJ2-5,-,-,TGTGCCAGCAGCAAGGACAGAGGCAACCAAGAGACCCAGTACTTC,CASSKDRGNQETQYF
TRBV28,TRBJ1-2,TRBD1,-,TGTGCCAGCAGTTTATCGGGGACAGGGATTGTATTGAATGGCTACACCTTC,CASSLSGTGIVLNGYTF
TRBV9,TRBJ2-3,TRBD2,-,TGTGCCAGCAGCGAGGGACTAGCGGGGGGGCCGGAGTATTTT,CASSEGLAGGPEYF
TRBV19,TRBJ1-4,TRBD1,once,TGTGCCAGTAGCCGGACAGGGACGAATGAAAAACTGTTTTTT,CASSRTGTNEKLFF
TRBV6-5,TRBJ2-3,TRBD1,-,TGTGCCAGCTCAGGGGGCTACAGCACAGATACGCAGTATTTT,CASSGGYSTDTQYF
TRBV11-2,TRBJ1-1,-,few,TGTGCCAGCAGAATAGATGCGGGGGAGAACACTGAAGCTTTCTTT,CASRIDAGENTEAFF
TRBV4-3,TRBJ2-1,-,-,TGCGCCAGCAGCCAAGATGAGGGCTATTACAATGAGCAGTTCTTC,CASSQDEGYYNEQFF
TRBV5-5,TRBJ2-5,-,-,TGTGCCAGCAGCCAACCCGGGCCCGAGGGGACCCAGTACTTC,CASSQPGPEGTQYF
TRBV9,TRBJ2-5,TRBD1,-,TGTGCCAGCAGCCCCAGCACCGGGACAGGGAGAGAGACCCAGTACTTC,CASSPSTGTGRETQYF
TRBV5-6,TRBJ2-2,TRBD2,-,TGTGCCAGCAGCTCCGGAAAGGGGTCGGGAGGTGGCGGGGAGCTGTTTTTT,CASSSGKGSGGGGELFF
TRBV27,TRBJ2-3,TRBD2,-,TGTGCCAGCAGTTCCCCGGGGGGAGATACGCAGTATTTT,CASSSPGGDTQYF
TRBV6-4,TRBJ1-2,-,-,TGTGCCAGCAGTGACTCCGTTGGCTACACCTTC,CASSDSVGYTF
TRBV28,TRBJ2-1,-,-,TGTGCCAGCAGTTCCGGGACCTACAATGAGCAGTTCTTC,CASSSGTYNEQFF
TRBV19,TRBJ2-5,-,-,TGTGCCAGTAGTAGCACAGGGCTGGAGACCCAGTACTTC,CASSSTGLETQYF
TRBV19,TRBJ2-7,TRBD2,-,TGTGCCAGTCAGGGGCGGGGGGGACCCTACGAGCAGTACTTC,CASQGRGGPYEQYF
TRBV19,TRBJ2-7,TRBD1,-,TGTGCCAGTAGTACCTTATTGACAGGGGCTCTCTACGAGCAGTACTTC,CASSTLLTGALYEQYF
TRBV12-2,TRBJ2-7,-,-,TGTGCAAGTCGCTCCGGGTCCTACGAGCAGTACTTC,CASRSGSYEQYF
TRBV5-4,TRBJ2-3,TRBD1,-,TGTGCCAGCACCGAGGGGACAGTTAGCACAGATACGCAGTATTTT,CASTEGTVSTDTQYF
TRBV10-2,TRBJ2-3,TRBD1,-,TGCGCCAGCAGCACGAGGGACAGGGGGAGTCCAGATACGCAGTATTTT,CASSTRDRGSPDTQYF
TRBV14,TRBJ2-1,TRBD2,-,TGTGCCAGCAGCCAAGATAGGACTAGCGGGGGGGAGAAGGATGAGCAGTTCTTC,CASSQDRTSGGEKDEQFF
TRBV9,TRBJ1-5,TRBD1,once,TGTGCCAGCAGCGGAGGGACAGGGCGGAATCAGCCCCAGCATTTT,CASSGGTGRNQPQHF